These T cell receptor beta chains were read from a single sample in a study of blood T cell repertoires in COVID-19. Libraries were prepared by immunoSEQ multiplex PCR; TCRdb keeps only in-frame clonotypes and omits some of them. The sample lists approximately 220,000 clones, about 85% occurring once. The specimen was PBMCs or T cells enriched from blood (not recorded which). These receptors originate from a woman in her twenties or thirties who had recovered from COVID-19. CDR3s include the opening cysteine and the closing phenylalanine or tryptophan. Fields, in order: J gene, V gene, D gene, clone size, CDR3 protein, CDR3 DNA. The D gene is left open where the match is weak. Only part of the rows carry a size: once, few, many, or a class if the clone is expanded.

TRBJ2-5,TRBV12-3/TRBV12-4,.,.,CASSLRGETQYF,TGTGCCAGCAGTTTACGCGGGGAGACCCAGTACTTC
TRBJ1-4,TRBV4-3,TRBD1,few,CASSQDTQGGGIEKLFF,TGCGCCAGCAGCCAAGATACCCAAGGGGGCGGGATTGAAAAACTGTTTTTT
TRBJ1-1,TRBV7-2,TRBD1,.,CASTTQGAGTEAFF,TGTGCCAGCACTACACAGGGGGCTGGGACTGAAGCTTTCTTT
TRBJ2-2,TRBV11-2,TRBD1,many,CASSPRDRGAGELFF,TGTGCCAGCAGCCCCCGGGACAGGGGGGCCGGGGAGCTGTTTTTT
TRBJ2-1,TRBV11-2,TRBD2,.,CASSLIWLTGGNEQFF,TGTGCCAGCAGCTTAATCTGGCTGACGGGGGGCAATGAGCAGTTCTTC
TRBJ2-3,TRBV25-1,.,.,CASSRELDSDTQYF,TGTGCCAGCAGTCGGGAACTAGACTCAGATACGCAGTATTTT
TRBJ1-2,TRBV12-3/TRBV12-4,.,.,CASSFGPMGGYTF,TGTGCCAGCAGTTTTGGGCCAATGGGTGGCTACACCTTC
TRBJ1-2,TRBV25-1,TRBD1,.,CASSEWVEGADGYTF,TGTGCCAGCAGTGAATGGGTGGAGGGGGCCGATGGCTACACCTTC
TRBJ1-5,TRBV18,TRBD1,few,CASSTTGTGGGGQPQHF,TGTGCCAGCTCCACAACCGGGACAGGGGGCGGAGGGCAGCCCCAGCATTTT
TRBJ1-1,TRBV6-2/TRBV6-3,.,.,CASSPLGGDTEAFF,TGTGCCAGCAGCCCCCTTGGAGGGGACACTGAAGCTTTCTTT
TRBJ1-5,TRBV7-9,TRBD1,.,CASSLDEQGIDNQPQHF,TGTGCCAGCAGCTTAGACGAACAGGGGATTGACAATCAGCCCCAGCATTTT
TRBJ1-1,TRBV6-5,TRBD1,once,CASRRRGRRTEAFF,TGTGCCAGCAGGCGGAGGGGGCGGCGGACTGAAGCTTTCTTT
TRBJ1-1,TRBV27,TRBD1,once,CASSTLDRGWGNTEAFF,TGTGCCAGCAGCACCTTAGACAGGGGATGGGGGAACACTGAAGCTTTCTTT
TRBJ2-5,TRBV11-2,TRBD2,.,CASSSILTSGEGRETQYF,TGTGCCAGCAGCTCCATCCTGACTAGCGGGGAGGGGAGAGAGACCCAGTACTTC
TRBJ2-2,TRBV4-1,TRBD2,.,CASSQDPRAGAYTGELFF,TGCGCCAGCAGCCAAGATCCAAGAGCGGGGGCCTACACCGGGGAGCTGTTTTTT
TRBJ2-7,TRBV5-6,TRBD1,.,CASSLEDREYF,TGTGCCAGCAGCTTGGAGGACAGGGAGTACTTC
TRBJ1-1,TRBV7-2,TRBD1,.,CASSLRQGGGTEAFF,TGTGCCAGCAGCTTGCGACAGGGGGGAGGCACTGAAGCTTTCTTT
TRBJ2-7,TRBV5-5,TRBD1,.,CASSLTTGTGGNEQYF,TGTGCCAGCAGCTTAACTACCGGGACAGGGGGCAACGAGCAGTACTTC
TRBJ2-7,TRBV18,TRBD1,.,CASSPGTGGFHEQYF,TGTGCCAGCTCACCGGGGACAGGGGGCTTCCACGAGCAGTACTTC
TRBJ1-6,TRBV4-3,.,.,CASSQDGEQGSYNSPLHF,TGCGCCAGCAGCCAGGATGGGGAACAGGGATCCTATAATTCACCCCTCCACTTT
TRBJ1-2,TRBV6-5,TRBD1,.,CASSYQGGENHGYTF,TGTGCCAGCAGTTATCAGGGGGGCGAAAATCATGGCTACACCTTC
TRBJ2-7,TRBV4-3,TRBD1,.,CASSRQAGGLYEQYF,TGCGCCAGCAGCCGTCAGGCAGGGGGCTTATACGAGCAGTACTTC
TRBJ2-7,TRBV4-3,TRBD1,.,CASSQAIGTGIHEQYF,TGCGCCAGCAGCCAAGCTATAGGGACAGGGATCCACGAGCAGTACTTC
TRBJ2-5,TRBV6-2/TRBV6-3,.,once,CASSYSSGPGGETQYF,TGTGCCAGCAGTTACTCATCTGGCCCGGGCGGGGAGACCCAGTACTTC
TRBJ2-7,TRBV11-3,.,.,CASSSTALPYEQYF,TGTGCCAGCAGCTCGACAGCCCTCCCCTACGAGCAGTACTTC
TRBJ1-1,TRBV9,.,.,CASSVEPITEAFF,TGTGCCAGCAGCGTAGAGCCGATCACTGAAGCTTTCTTT
TRBJ2-5,TRBV7-3,.,.,CASSPRNQETQYF,TGTGCCAGCAGCCCTAGGAATCAAGAGACCCAGTACTTC
TRBJ2-5,TRBV6-4,TRBD1,few,CASSEGTGNQETQYF,TGTGCCAGCAGTGAAGGGACAGGCAACCAAGAGACCCAGTACTTC
TRBJ1-3,TRBV2,.,.,CASSPGNTIYF,TGTGCCAGCAGTCCAGGGAACACCATATATTTT
TRBJ2-1,TRBV4-3,.,.,CASSPGRGIFNEQFF,TGCGCCAGCAGCCCGGGCAGGGGAATCTTCAATGAGCAGTTCTTC
TRBJ1-2,TRBV7-9,.,.,CASSTGTLPGYTF,TGTGCCAGCAGCACCGGGACACTGCCCGGCTACACCTTC
TRBJ1-5,TRBV27,TRBD1,.,CASSLTGWNQPQHF,TGTGCCAGCAGTCTGACAGGGTGGAATCAGCCCCAGCATTTT
TRBJ1-5,TRBV6-2/TRBV6-3,TRBD1,.,CASSYRQGDQPQHF,TGTGCCAGCAGTTACCGACAGGGGGATCAGCCCCAGCATTTT
TRBJ1-3,TRBV6-5,.,.,CASTGQYPGNTIYF,TGTGCCAGCACCGGACAGTATCCTGGAAACACCATATATTTT
TRBJ1-2,TRBV15,.,.,CATSRGGPIGNHGYTF,TGTGCCACCAGCAGAGGCGGGCCGATCGGAAACCATGGCTACACCTTC
TRBJ1-1,TRBV12-3/TRBV12-4,.,.,CASSFRTEAFF,TGTGCCAGCAGTTTCCGCACTGAAGCTTTCTTT
TRBJ2-7,TRBV18,TRBD1,.,CASSPLTGVAYEQYF,TGTGCCAGCTCACCACTGACAGGGGTAGCCTACGAGCAGTACTTC
TRBJ1-1,TRBV21-1,.,.,CASSKISQPQGGTTEAFF,TGTGCCAGCAGCAAAATTTCCCAACCACAGGGGGGCACCACTGAAGCTTTCTTT
TRBJ2-2,TRBV7-9,.,.,CARGPPTNTGELFF,TGTGCCAGGGGCCCACCCACGAACACCGGGGAGCTGTTTTTT
TRBJ1-5,TRBV20-1,.,.,CSASPRGGNQPQHF,TGCAGTGCTAGTCCCCGGGGGGGCAATCAGCCCCAGCATTTT
TRBJ2-2,TRBV19,TRBD2,.,CASSIDTSPSGTGELFF,TGTGCCAGTAGTATAGATACCTCTCCTAGCGGCACCGGGGAGCTGTTTTTT
TRBJ2-1,TRBV29-1,TRBD2,once,CSVEGSGGFGEQFF,TGCAGCGTGGAGGGTAGCGGGGGTTTCGGTGAGCAGTTCTTC
TRBJ1-1,TRBV7-8,TRBD1,.,CASSPGQGMTEAFF,TGTGCCAGCAGCCCCGGACAGGGAATGACTGAAGCTTTCTTT
TRBJ2-1,TRBV5-5,TRBD1,.,CASPGTVYNEQFF,TGTGCCAGCCCCGGGACAGTCTACAATGAGCAGTTCTTC
TRBJ1-1,TRBV10-3,.,.,CAIRDGTEAFF,TGTGCCATCAGGGACGGGACAGAAGCTTTCTTT
TRBJ1-1,TRBV7-8,.,.,CASSFSLSTEAFF,TGTGCCAGCAGCTTCTCCCTTTCGACTGAAGCTTTCTTT
TRBJ2-3,TRBV5-1,TRBD1,.,CASSVGQGNSDTQYF,TGCGCCAGCAGCGTGGGACAGGGTAATTCAGATACGCAGTATTTT
TRBJ1-2,TRBV11-1,.,.,CASSLDRVHGYTF,TGTGCCAGCAGCTTAGACAGGGTACATGGCTACACCTTC
TRBJ1-1,TRBV6-2/TRBV6-3,TRBD1,.,CASSEGQGASEAFF,TGTGCCAGCAGTGAGGGGCAGGGGGCTTCTGAAGCTTTCTTT
TRBJ1-2,TRBV18,.,.,CASSPSGDYGYTF,TGTGCCAGCTCACCGTCAGGGGACTATGGCTACACCTTC
TRBJ1-4,TRBV3-1/TRBV3-2,TRBD1,few,CASSPTGAPNEKLFF,TGTGCCAGCAGCCCAACAGGGGCTCCGAATGAAAAACTGTTTTTT
TRBJ2-7,TRBV6-5,.,.,CATSPGAYEQYF,TGTGCCACCAGCCCGGGGGCCTACGAGCAGTACTTC
TRBJ2-2,TRBV4-1,TRBD2,once,CATTGGITGELFF,TGCGCCACCACGGGGGGGATCACCGGGGAGCTGTTTTTT
TRBJ1-6,TRBV4-3,.,.,CASSQDPGVGSPLHF,TGCGCCAGCAGCCAAGATCCCGGGGTTGGTTCACCCCTCCACTTT
TRBJ2-1,TRBV4-3,TRBD2,.,CASSQVTSSGGTNEQFF,TGCGCCAGCAGCCAAGTAACCTCTAGCGGGGGGACCAATGAGCAGTTCTTC
TRBJ2-3,TRBV4-1,.,few,CASSLHRGPQYF,TGCGCCAGCAGCCTCCATAGGGGTCCGCAGTATTTT
TRBJ2-3,TRBV10-1,TRBD1,.,CASSESRTGDLDTQYF,TGCGCCAGCAGTGAGTCGAGGACAGGGGATCTAGATACGCAGTATTTT
TRBJ2-3,TRBV4-3,TRBD2,.,CASSQDSGGGTDTQYF,TGCGCCAGCAGCCAGGATAGCGGGGGGGGCACAGATACGCAGTATTTT
TRBJ2-1,TRBV4-3,TRBD1,.,CASSQAVSFSGQVYNEQFF,TGCGCCAGCAGCCAAGCCGTGTCATTCTCGGGACAGGTCTACAATGAGCAGTTCTTC